These 21 T cell receptor beta chains were all obtained from the same sample, sequenced in a study of shared clonotypes between healthy human individuals. TCRdb's table, derived via immunoSEQ multiplex PCR, lists solely in-frame clones and lacks some. The sample has roughly 300,000 clones; around 79% are singletons. Source material: memory CD4+ T cells sorted from blood. Subset in this sample: CD45RA-negative fraction. The source is a man aged 30-40 years in good health.

The chain links TRBV11-2 to TRBJ1-1, with 8 positions matching TRBD1. The V gene end was trimmed by 5 bases and the J gene end by 1 base; junction bases not matched to a gene: 9. The CDR3 is 16 amino acids. Germline CDR1 and CDR2: SGHAT and FQNNGV. CDR3 region: CASSTRGGTGNTEAFF. In DNA form, the CDR3 reads TGTGCCAGCAGCACCCGGGGTGGGACAGGGAACACTGAAGCTTTCTTT.

Comments on this clone: The limits of the CDR3 on the DNA are not certain, so only TCRdb's listed CDR3 is given. The chain has TRBV9 and TRBJ1-2; the tabulated D call, TRBD1, remains unverified against the DNA. The V gene's germline CDR1 is SGDLS and CDR2 YYNGEE. The CDR3 is 12 amino acids in total, end residues counted. CDR3 residues: CASSVAEGTPIF.

The chain uses TRBV9 and TRBJ2-2; 12 nucleotides match TRBD2. From germline, CDR1 is SGDLS and CDR2 YYNGEE. Trimming cost V 2 bases and J 6 bases; bases outside gene matches: 11. The CDR3 consists of 18 residues. CDR3 loop: CASSVLAGGLGRAGELFF. The CDR3 region has the DNA TGTGCCAGCAGCGTCCTAGCGGGAGGGTTGGGAAGGGCCGGGGAGCTGTTTTTT.

The gene calls are TRBV6-5 and TRBJ2-7; 8 bases agree with TRBD1. CDR1 is MNHEY and CDR2 is SVGAGI in the germline V gene. The CDR3 loop spans 13 amino acids. V trimming: 11 bases; J trimming: 4 bases; junction bases outside the gene matches: 10. CDR3 region: CAAPPQGEYEQYF. CDR3 nucleotide sequence: TGTGCCGCACCCCCACAGGGGGAGTACGAGCAGTACTTC.

V gene TRBV5-1 combines with J gene TRBJ2-1, with 11 bases aligning to TRBD2. The V and J ends lost 4 bases and 8 bases, in that order; junction bases with no gene match: 11. The CDR3 is made up of 16 amino acids. The germline CDR1 and CDR2 sequences are SGHRS and YFSETQ. The CDR3 region has the DNA TGCGCCAGCAGCCCCGGGACTAGCGGTTCTAGGGATGAGCAGTTCTTC. Translation: CASSPGTSGSRDEQFF.

This clone was seen once. The chain couples TRBV2 to TRBJ2-7; the D is unclear. Germline assignment: CDR1 SNHLY and CDR2 FYNNEI. This CDR3 is built from 13 residues. Trimming left V 3 bases short and J 7 bases short, with 13 bases between. The CDR3 DNA follows: TGTGCCAGCAGTGAGAAGACTCTGGGGGAGCAGTACTTC. Translating gives CASSEKTLGEQYF.

The chain is built from TRBV7-2 and TRBJ1-2; 10 nucleotides match TRBD1. The germline V gene encodes CDR1 SGHTA and CDR2 FQGNSA. The length of the CDR3 is 15 residues. V was pared by 5 bases and J by 4 bases, with 7 bases of the junction left unmatched. CDR3 in amino acids: CASSLGQGIGYGYTF. CDR3 DNA: TGTGCCAGCAGCCTGGGACAGGGGATAGGCTATGGCTACACCTTC.

The chain combines TRBV10-1 with TRBJ2-5, with 7 positions matching TRBD1. Trimming took 4 bases from V and 4 from J; bases not matched to a gene: 3. There are 13 residues in the CDR3. Germline CDR1 is WNHNN and CDR2 is SYGVQD (reference sequence). CDR3 protein: CASSGTGLETQYF. The CDR3 DNA reads as TGCGCCAGCAGTGGGACAGGTCTAGAGACCCAGTACTTC.

The genes are TRBV7-9 and TRBJ1-3; D may be TRBD1 (5 bases). The CDR3 has 15 residues. Germline CDR1 and CDR2: SEHNR and FQNEAQ (reference sequence). Between the trimmed V and J ends, which lost 2 bases and 3 bases, there was a span of 11 bases. In nucleotides, the CDR3 is TGTGCCAGCAGCTTACGGGGGGTTCATGGAAACACCATATATTTT. Protein sequence: CASSLRGVHGNTIYF.

J is TRBJ1-4 and V is TRBV6-5; 9 positions agree with TRBD1. With V trimmed by 6 bases and J by 7 bases, 6 bases remained unmatched. Germline V gene sequence: CDR1 MNHEY, CDR2 SVGAGI. The CDR3 length is 14 residues. CDR3: CASRDGQGREKLFF. In nucleotides, the CDR3 is TGTGCCAGCAGGGATGGACAGGGGCGTGAAAAACTGTTTTTT.

In its sample, this clone was seen a few times. The chain employs TRBV4-1 and TRBJ2-2; D might be TRBD1 (5 bases). Germline CDR1 and CDR2: MGHRA and YSYEKL. The V end lost 6 bases, the J end lost 6 bases, and 20 bases lay between the germline ends. The CDR3 contains 16 residues. The CDR3 region is CASRVRASPLAGELFF. CDR3 sequence (DNA): TGCGCCAGCAGAGTCAGGGCGTCCCCCTTGGCCGGGGAGCTGTTTTTT.

This chain's CDR3 is CASSLVVGTDNEQFF. CDR3 nucleotide sequence: TGCGCCAGCAGCTTGGTCGTCGGAACGGACAATGAGCAGTTCTTC. This rearrangement joins TRBV5-1 to TRBJ2-1; D is unclear. The CDR3 loop spans 15 amino acids. Germline V gives CDR1 SGHRS, CDR2 YFSETQ. V was pared by 0 bases and J by 5 bases, with 12 bases between. Combining the CDR3 with reference TRBV5-1 and TRBJ2-1 gives the whole variable domain KAGVTQTPRYLIKTRGQQVTLSCSPISGHRSVSWYQQTPGQGLQFLFEYFSETQRNKGNFPGRFSGRQFSNSRSEMNVSTLELGDSALYLCASSLVVGTDNEQFFGPGTRLTVL.

The chain carries TRBV5-1 and TRBJ2-7; 11 positions match TRBD2. The CDR3 consists of 14 residues. J was trimmed by 0 bases and V by 4 bases; bases with no gene match: 0. Germline CDR1 is SGHRS and CDR2 is YFSETQ. The CDR3 reads CASSTSGSSYEQYF. The CDR3 nucleotides read TGCGCCAGCAGCACTAGCGGGAGCTCCTACGAGCAGTACTTC.

This clone turned up a few times. The V and J genes are TRBV11-3 and TRBJ2-3, with D maybe TRBD2 (5 bases). This CDR3 contains 13 residues. Trimming shortened V by 2 bases and J by 4 bases, and 7 bases separated the two germline ends. Germline values: CDR1 SGHNT, CDR2 YENEEA. Written as DNA, the CDR3 is TGTGCCAGCAGCTTAACTAGTTCAGATACGCAGTATTTT. This gives the protein CASSLTSSDTQYF.

In DNA, the CDR3 is TGTGCCAGCAGCCCGCCGGGGACGAACACTGAAGCTTTCTTT. Its translation: CASSPPGTNTEAFF. V gene TRBV14 combines with J gene TRBJ1-1; a weak D match, TRBD1 (5 bases). CDR3 length: 14 amino acids. CDR1 and CDR2 (germline): SGHDN, FVKESK. Trimming took 4 bases from V and 1 from J, leaving 10 bases between them.

The chain carries TRBV15 and TRBJ2-7, with TRBD2 identical over 10 bases. The CDR3 runs 17 residues. CDR1 and CDR2 (germline): LNHNV, YYDKDF (reference sequence). The junction had 7 bases not matched to a gene; V was cut back by 0 bases and J by 2 bases. The CDR3 region has the DNA TGTGCCACCAGCAGAGACCTCTCTAGCGGGAGTCCCTACGAGCAGTACTTC. This codes for CATSRDLSSGSPYEQYF.

The V gene is TRBV7-2, the J gene TRBJ2-2, with D possibly TRBD2 on 7 matching bases. The V end was cut by 7 bases, the J end by 7 bases, with 22 bases between. Germline CDR1 is SGHTA and CDR2 is FQGNSA. The CDR3 has 16 amino acids. The CDR3 is CASTPVGGRGNGELFF. The DNA of the CDR3 is TGTGCCAGCACGCCGGTCGGGGGGCGCGGGAACGGGGAGCTGTTTTTT.

The chain couples TRBV2 to TRBJ2-7, with D hard to call. CDR3 length: 14 amino acids. The germline CDR1 and CDR2 sequences are SNHLY and FYNNEI. The V gene lost 4 bases and the J gene lost 0 bases, with 10 bases spanning the gap. This chain's CDR3 is CASSVGSTSYEQYF. The CDR3, as DNA: TGTGCCAGCAGTGTGGGCTCGACCTCCTACGAGCAGTACTTC. Complete variable domain (other parts from reference TRBV2 and TRBJ2-7): EPEVTQTPSHQVTQMGQEVILRCVPISNHLYFYWYRQILGQKVEFLVSFYNNEISEKSEIFDDQFSVERPDGSNFTLKIRSTKLEDSAMYFCASSVGSTSYEQYFGPGTRLTVT.

The J gene is TRBJ2-2, the V gene TRBV5-4; possibly TRBD2 for D (5 bases). Per the germline V gene, CDR1 is SGHNT and CDR2 is YYREEE (reference sequence). With 4 bases removed from V and 1 base from J, the gap between germline ends came to 11 bases. This CDR3 comprises 15 residues. Here the CDR3 reads CASSPGGRNTGELFF. CDR3 nucleotide sequence: TGTGCCAGCAGCCCCGGTGGGAGGAACACCGGGGAGCTGTTTTTT.

This clone was counted between two and nine times. The chain links TRBV11-3 to TRBJ2-3, with D tentatively TRBD2 (7 bases). This CDR3 contains 15 residues. Germline CDR1 is SGHNT and CDR2 is YENEEA. V lost 5 bases to trimming and J lost 2 bases, with 14 bases between them. The CDR3 loop reads CASSPGGGHTDTQYF. In DNA, the CDR3 is TGTGCCAGCAGCCCGGGGGGCGGGCACACAGATACGCAGTATTTT.

The chain couples TRBV10-3 to TRBJ2-2; 8 bases are shared with TRBD2. The CDR3 sequence is 15 residues long. The germline V gene encodes CDR1 ENHRY and CDR2 SYGVKD. Trimming removed 4 bases from V and 5 bases from J; junction bases left unmatched: 6. CDR3 residues: CAISGTGGPTGELFF. The CDR3 region has the DNA TGTGCCATCAGTGGGACGGGAGGGCCTACCGGGGAGCTGTTTTTT.